This TCR beta chain was sequenced during a study of CD8 T cells in ankylosing spondylitis (dated by TCRdb to 2016 to 2017). Concerning the study at large: T cell receptor beta repertoires were profiled in healthy donors and ankylosing spondylitis patients so that disease-linked TCR variants could be found. The whole study cohort included 108 healthy donors and 20 to 25 ankylosing spondylitis patients. Peripheral blood was sampled, and synovial fluid was also collected from ankylosing spondylitis patients. Findings and caveats that apply to the study as a whole: Blood from ankylosing spondylitis patients appeared to be characterized by a TCR beta motif composed of eight highly homologous amino acid variants. The disease-linked clones were reported to be significantly enriched in matched synovial fluid samples from ankylosing spondylitis patients. Some TCR beta motif variants had previously been reported in synovial fluid and blood of reactive arthritis patients, which suggested common disease-initiation mechanisms. The disease-linked clones had a CD8+ phenotype and were found at relatively low frequencies in peripheral blood.

With respect to this clonotype: Its antigen is unknown. Within one base of it there is no much larger clone, and no base qualities were kept.

TCRdb shows the sequencer as Illumina HiSeq 2500. Quantitative 5'-RACE with molecular barcodes was the method used to prepare the TCR beta libraries. On the authors' methods: To identify disease-linked TCR variants, a new computational method was used, one built on a probabilistic model of VDJ rearrangement. TCRdb trimmed public reads at Q25 via fastp, called clones via MiXCR and kept in-frame beta chains. Each entry is one CDR3 protein sequence, shown with its most common DNA and genes. The V and J calls and clone size are TCRdb's, not the authors'. The sample table shows around 770,000 distinct CDR3 sequences, and 10% to 15% are seen once. The ten largest clones add up to about 0.49% of the sample. According to the germline V gene, CDR1 reads MNHNS and CDR2 reads SASEGT. Relative to germline, V is 4 bases shorter and J is 0 bases shorter, with 13 bases between their ends. CDR3 length: 16 amino acids, cysteine to phenylalanine. Only the CDR3 part of the read is kept: 48 bases, read in frame from the first base.

The sequence joins TRBV6-1 to TRBJ2-1; the D segment could be TRBD2, given 5 matching bases. Sequenced material: blood, either unsorted or a sorted T cell fraction (not recorded which). This receptor was identified in a male donor with ankylosing spondylitis. The DNA sequence is TGTGCCAGCAGTGGGGGAGTTACCAGCTCCTACAATGAGCAGTTCTTC. This translates into CASSGGVTSSYNEQFF.